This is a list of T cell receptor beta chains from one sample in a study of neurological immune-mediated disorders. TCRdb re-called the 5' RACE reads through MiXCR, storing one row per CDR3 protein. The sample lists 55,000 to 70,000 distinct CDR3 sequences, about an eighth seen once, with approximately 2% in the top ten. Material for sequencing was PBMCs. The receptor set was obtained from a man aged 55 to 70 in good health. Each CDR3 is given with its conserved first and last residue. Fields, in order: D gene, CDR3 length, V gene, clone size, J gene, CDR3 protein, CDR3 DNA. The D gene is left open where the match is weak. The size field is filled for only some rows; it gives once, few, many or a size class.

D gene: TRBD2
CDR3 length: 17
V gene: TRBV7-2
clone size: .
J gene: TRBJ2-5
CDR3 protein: CASSSRGSGASQETQYF
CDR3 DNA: TGTGCCAGCAGCTCCCGGGGTAGCGGGGCTTCACAAGAGACCCAGTACTTC

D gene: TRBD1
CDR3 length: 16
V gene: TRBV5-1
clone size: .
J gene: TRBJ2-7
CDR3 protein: CASSLGVGTGAYEQYF
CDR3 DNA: TGCGCCAGCAGCTTGGGGGTCGGGACAGGGGCCTACGAGCAGTACTTC

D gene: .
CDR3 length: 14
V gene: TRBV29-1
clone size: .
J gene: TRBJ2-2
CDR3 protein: CSVPIGGNTGELFF
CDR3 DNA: TGCAGCGTGCCGATAGGGGGTAACACCGGGGAGCTGTTTTTT

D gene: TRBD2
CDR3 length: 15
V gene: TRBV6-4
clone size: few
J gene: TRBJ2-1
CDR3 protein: CASSESAGEPNEQFF
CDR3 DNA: TGTGCCAGCAGTGAATCGGCGGGAGAACCCAATGAGCAGTTCTTC

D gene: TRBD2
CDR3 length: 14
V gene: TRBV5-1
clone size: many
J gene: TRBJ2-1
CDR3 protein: CASREGESYNEQFF
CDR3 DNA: TGCGCCTCCAGGGAGGGTGAGTCCTACAATGAGCAGTTCTTC

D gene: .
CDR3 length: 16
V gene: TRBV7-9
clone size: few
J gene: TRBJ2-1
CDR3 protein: CASSRAPVPPYNEQFF
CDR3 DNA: TGTGCCAGCAGTCGAGCTCCGGTTCCTCCCTACAATGAGCAGTTCTTC

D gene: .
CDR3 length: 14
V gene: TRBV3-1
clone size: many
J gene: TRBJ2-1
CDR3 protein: CASSHRSSYNEQFF
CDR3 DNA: TGTGCCAGCAGCCATCGGAGCTCCTACAATGAGCAGTTCTTC

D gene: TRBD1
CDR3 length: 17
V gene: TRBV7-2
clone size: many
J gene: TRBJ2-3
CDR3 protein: CASSSSMTGGKTDTQYF
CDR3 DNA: TGTGCCAGCAGCTCCAGTATGACAGGGGGGAAGACAGATACGCAGTATTTT

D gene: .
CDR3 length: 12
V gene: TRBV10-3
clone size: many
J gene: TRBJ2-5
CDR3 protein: CAISERGETQYF
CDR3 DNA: TGTGCCATCAGTGAGAGGGGGGAGACCCAGTACTTC

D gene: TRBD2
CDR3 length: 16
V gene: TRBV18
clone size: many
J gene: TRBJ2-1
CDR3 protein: CASSSKALAGYNEQFF
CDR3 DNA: TGTGCCAGCTCTTCCAAGGCACTAGCGGGGTACAATGAGCAGTTCTTC

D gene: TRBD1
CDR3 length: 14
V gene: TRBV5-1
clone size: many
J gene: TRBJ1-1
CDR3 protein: CASSKGTANTEAFF
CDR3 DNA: TGCGCCAGCAGCAAAGGGACAGCTAACACTGAAGCTTTCTTT

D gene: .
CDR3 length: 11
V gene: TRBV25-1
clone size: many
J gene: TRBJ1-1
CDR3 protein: CASSELWYAFF
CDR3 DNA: TGTGCCAGCAGTGAATTATGGTACGCTTTCTTT

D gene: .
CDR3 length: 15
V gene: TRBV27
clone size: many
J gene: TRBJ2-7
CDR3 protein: CASSFVFGGPYEQYF
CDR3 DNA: TGTGCCAGCAGTTTTGTATTTGGAGGGCCCTACGAGCAGTACTTC

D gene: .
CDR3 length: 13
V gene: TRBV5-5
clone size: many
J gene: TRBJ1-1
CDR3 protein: CASSRTWGNEAFF
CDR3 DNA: TGTGCCAGCAGCCGAACATGGGGGAATGAAGCTTTCTTT

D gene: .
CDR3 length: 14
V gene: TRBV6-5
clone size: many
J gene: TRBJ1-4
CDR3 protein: CASSYSLSGEKLFF
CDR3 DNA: TGTGCCAGCAGTTACTCCTTATCGGGTGAAAAACTGTTTTTT

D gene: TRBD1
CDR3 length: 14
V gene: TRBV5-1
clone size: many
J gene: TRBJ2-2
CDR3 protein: CASSLGQGVSELFF
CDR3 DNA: TGCGCCAGCAGCCTGGGACAGGGGGTCTCGGAGCTGTTTTTT

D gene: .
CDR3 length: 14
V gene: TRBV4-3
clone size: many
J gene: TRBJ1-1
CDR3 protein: CASSPRTGGTEAFF
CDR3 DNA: TGCGCCAGCAGCCCAAGAACCGGGGGCACTGAAGCTTTCTTT

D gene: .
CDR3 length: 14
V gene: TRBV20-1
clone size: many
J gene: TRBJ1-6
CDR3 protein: CSARAGPTGSPLHF
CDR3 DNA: TGCAGTGCTAGAGCCGGGCCCACGGGTTCACCCCTCCACTTT

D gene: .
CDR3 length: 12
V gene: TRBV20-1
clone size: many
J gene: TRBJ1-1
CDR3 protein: CSVTDRLLPGFF
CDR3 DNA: TGCAGTGTCACCGACAGACTCTTACCGGGTTTCTTT

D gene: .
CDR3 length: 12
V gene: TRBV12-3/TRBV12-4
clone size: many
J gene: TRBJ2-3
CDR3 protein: CASSWYTDTQYF
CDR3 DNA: TGTGCCAGCAGTTGGTACACAGATACGCAGTATTTT

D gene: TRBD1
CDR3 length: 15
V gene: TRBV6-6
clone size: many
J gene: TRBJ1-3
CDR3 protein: CASRGDSNSGNTIYF
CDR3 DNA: TGTGCCAGCAGGGGGGACAGTAACTCTGGAAACACCATATATTTT

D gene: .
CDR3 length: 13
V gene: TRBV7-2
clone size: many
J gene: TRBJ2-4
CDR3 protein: CASSFVAGAIQYF
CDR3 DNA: TGTGCCAGCAGCTTCGTCGCGGGGGCCATTCAGTACTTC

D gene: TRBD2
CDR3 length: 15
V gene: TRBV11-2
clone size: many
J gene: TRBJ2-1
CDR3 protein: CASSLVGLAGVEQFF
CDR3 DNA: TGTGCCAGCAGCTTAGTGGGGCTAGCGGGGGTTGAGCAGTTCTTC

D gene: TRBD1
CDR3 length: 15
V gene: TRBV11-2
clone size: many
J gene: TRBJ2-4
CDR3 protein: CASSLVTGAGDIQYF
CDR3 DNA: TGTGCCAGCAGCTTAGTCACAGGGGCTGGGGACATTCAGTACTTC

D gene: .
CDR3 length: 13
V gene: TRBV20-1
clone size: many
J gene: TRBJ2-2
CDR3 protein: CSARGTLDGELFF
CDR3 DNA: TGCAGTGCTAGAGGAACACTGGACGGGGAGCTGTTTTTT

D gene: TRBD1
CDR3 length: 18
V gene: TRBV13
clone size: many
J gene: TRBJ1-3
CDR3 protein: CASSLQGQGAISGNTIYF
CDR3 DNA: TGTGCCAGCAGCCTCCAAGGACAGGGGGCAATCTCTGGAAACACCATATATTTT

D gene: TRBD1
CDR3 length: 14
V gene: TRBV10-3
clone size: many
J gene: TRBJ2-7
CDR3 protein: CAISGGTGENGQYF
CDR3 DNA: TGTGCCATCAGTGGGGGGACAGGGGAGAATGGGCAGTACTTC

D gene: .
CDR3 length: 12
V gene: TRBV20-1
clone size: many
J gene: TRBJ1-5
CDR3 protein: CSAYPGNQPQHF
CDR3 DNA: TGCAGTGCGTACCCGGGCAATCAGCCCCAGCATTTT

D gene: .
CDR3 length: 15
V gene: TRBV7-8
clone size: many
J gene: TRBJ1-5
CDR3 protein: CASSLAGLPNQPQHF
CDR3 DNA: TGTGCCAGCAGCTTAGCGGGACTGCCAAATCAGCCCCAGCATTTT

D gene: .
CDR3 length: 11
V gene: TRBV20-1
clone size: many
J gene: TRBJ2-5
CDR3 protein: CSAPRLETQYF
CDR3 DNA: TGCAGTGCTCCCCGGTTAGAGACCCAGTACTTC

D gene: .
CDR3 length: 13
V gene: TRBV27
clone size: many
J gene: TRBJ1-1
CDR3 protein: CASSLGAYTEAFF
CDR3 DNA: TGTGCCAGCAGTTTAGGGGCGTACACTGAAGCTTTCTTT

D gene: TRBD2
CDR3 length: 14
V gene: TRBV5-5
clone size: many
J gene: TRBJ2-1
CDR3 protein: CASSPLAGENEQFF
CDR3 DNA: TGTGCCAGCAGCCCCTTAGCGGGGGAGAATGAGCAGTTCTTC

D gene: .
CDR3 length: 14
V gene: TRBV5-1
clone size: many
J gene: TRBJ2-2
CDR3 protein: CASSLPANTGELFF
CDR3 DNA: TGCGCCAGCAGCTTACCAGCGAACACCGGGGAGCTGTTTTTT

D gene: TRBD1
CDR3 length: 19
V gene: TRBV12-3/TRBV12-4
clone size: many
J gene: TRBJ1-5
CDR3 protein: CASNLSGQPGPYSNQPQHF
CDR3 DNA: TGTGCCAGCAATTTATCGGGACAGCCCGGCCCTTATAGCAATCAGCCCCAGCATTTT

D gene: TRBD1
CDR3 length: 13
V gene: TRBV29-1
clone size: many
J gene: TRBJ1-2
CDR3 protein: CSVPTGTRESYTF
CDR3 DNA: TGCAGCGTCCCGACAGGGACGCGCGAGAGCTACACCTTC

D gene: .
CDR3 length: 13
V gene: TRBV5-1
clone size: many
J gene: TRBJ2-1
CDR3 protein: CASSRQGGDEQFF
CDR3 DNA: TGCGCCAGCAGCCGACAGGGAGGGGATGAGCAGTTCTTC

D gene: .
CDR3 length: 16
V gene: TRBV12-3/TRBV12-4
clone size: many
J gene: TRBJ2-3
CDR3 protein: CASSPGGSLRTDTQYF
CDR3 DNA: TGTGCCAGCAGTCCCGGGGGTTCGTTGCGCACAGATACGCAGTATTTT

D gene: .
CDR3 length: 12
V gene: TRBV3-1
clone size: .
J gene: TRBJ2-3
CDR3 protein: CASSRGVDMQYF
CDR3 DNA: TGTGCCAGCAGCCGGGGGGTGGATATGCAGTATTTT

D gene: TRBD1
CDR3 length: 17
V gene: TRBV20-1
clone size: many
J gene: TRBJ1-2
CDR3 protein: CSARDLDRGPGNYGYTF
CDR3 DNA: TGCAGTGCTAGAGATCTAGACAGGGGGCCGGGGAATTATGGCTACACCTTC

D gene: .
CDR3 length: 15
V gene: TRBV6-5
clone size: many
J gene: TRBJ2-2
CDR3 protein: CASSQGSMNTGELFF
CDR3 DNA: TGTGCCAGCAGTCAGGGATCTATGAACACCGGGGAGCTGTTTTTT

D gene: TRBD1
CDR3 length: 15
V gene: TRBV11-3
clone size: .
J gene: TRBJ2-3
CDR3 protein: CASSSGQELADTQYF
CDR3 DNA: TGTGCCAGCAGCTCCGGACAGGAGTTAGCAGATACGCAGTATTTT

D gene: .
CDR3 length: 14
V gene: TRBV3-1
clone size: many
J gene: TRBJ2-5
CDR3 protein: CASSQGRTEETQYF
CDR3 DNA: TGTGCCAGCAGCCAGGGACGGACGGAAGAGACCCAGTACTTC

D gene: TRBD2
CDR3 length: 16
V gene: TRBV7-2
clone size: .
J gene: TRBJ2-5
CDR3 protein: CAISLELAGVQETQYF
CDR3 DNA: TGTGCTATCAGCTTAGAACTAGCGGGGGTCCAAGAGACCCAGTACTTC

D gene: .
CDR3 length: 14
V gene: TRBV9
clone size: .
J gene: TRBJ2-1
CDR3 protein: CASSVCPPHNEQFF
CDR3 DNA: TGTGCCAGCAGCGTATGCCCCCCCCACAATGAGCAGTTCTTC

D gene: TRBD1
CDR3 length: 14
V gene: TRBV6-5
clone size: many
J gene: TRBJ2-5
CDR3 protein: CASRYDRVVETQYF
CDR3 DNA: TGTGCCAGCAGATATGACAGGGTCGTAGAGACCCAGTACTTC

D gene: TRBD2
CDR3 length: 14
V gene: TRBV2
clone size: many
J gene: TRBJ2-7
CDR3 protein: CASSAQAGSHEQYF
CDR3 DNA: TGTGCCAGCTCAGCTCAAGCGGGGTCCCACGAGCAGTACTTC

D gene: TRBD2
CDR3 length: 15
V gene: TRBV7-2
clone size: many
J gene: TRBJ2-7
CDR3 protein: CASSLVSLGTSGANF
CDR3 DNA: TGTGCCAGCAGCTTAGTATCTTTAGGGACTAGCGGGGCTAACTTC

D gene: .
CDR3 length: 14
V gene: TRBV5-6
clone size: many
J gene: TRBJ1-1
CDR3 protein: CASSLGGGNTEAFF
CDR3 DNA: TGTGCCAGCAGCCTAGGGGGGGGGAACACTGAAGCTTTCTTT

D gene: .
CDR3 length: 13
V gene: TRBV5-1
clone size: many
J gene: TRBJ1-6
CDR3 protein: CASSQGTLRPLHF
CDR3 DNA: TGCGCCAGCAGCCAGGGGACCCTGAGGCCCCTCCACTTT

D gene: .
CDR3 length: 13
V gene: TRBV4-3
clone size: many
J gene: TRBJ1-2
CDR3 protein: CASSQGAQWGYTF
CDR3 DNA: TGCGCCAGCAGCCAAGGGGCCCAATGGGGCTACACCTTC

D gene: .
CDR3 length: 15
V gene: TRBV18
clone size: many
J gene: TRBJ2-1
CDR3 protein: CASSPLQGEGNEQFF
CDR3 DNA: TGTGCCAGCTCACCCCTCCAGGGAGAGGGCAATGAGCAGTTCTTC